The clone carrying this TCR beta chain was picked up a small number of times. The CDR3 has 14 amino acids. With 0 bases removed from V and 7 bases from J, the gap between germline ends came to 8 bases. CDR1 is SGDLS, CDR2 YYNGEE, per germline. Libraries were prepared by immunoSEQ multiplex PCR; TCRdb keeps only in-frame clonotypes and omits some of them. The table lists tens of thousands of clones, about 85% of them singletons. The sample is drawn from a study of blood T cell repertoires in COVID-19. The overall study: From the United States, Italy and Spain came samples of acute and convalescent COVID-19.

The sample taken for sequencing was peripheral blood. The rearrangement uses TRBV9 and TRBJ1-6; D is undetermined. This TCR came from a man aged 70-80 years with acute or convalescent COVID-19. The DNA for the CDR3 is TGTGCCAGCAGCGTAGCGGTAGTAAATTCACCCCTCCACTTT. Its protein product is CASSVAVVNSPLHF.